This T cell receptor beta chain was sequenced for a study of blood T cells in healthy people across ages. CDR3 size: 13 residues. Trimming took 4 bases from V and 3 from J, leaving 10 bases between them. Germline loops: CDR1 SNHLY, CDR2 FYNNEI. This clonotype was recorded a few times. It was with a sample-barcoded 5' primer and a J-beta primer mix that a second PCR of roughly 6 to 12 cycles was run. MiXCR, applied by TCRdb to the 5' RACE reads, yields one record per CDR3 protein. The data contain approximately 730,000 distinct CDR3 sequences, less than 70% of them singletons. The receptor was isolated from an elderly man in good health. Sequencing was performed on blood. The V gene is TRBV2, the J gene TRBJ2-7; D is uncertain. The CDR3 DNA follows: TGTGCCAGCAGTGTCTACCTCTACTACGAGCAGTACTTC. It translates to CASSVYLYYEQYF.